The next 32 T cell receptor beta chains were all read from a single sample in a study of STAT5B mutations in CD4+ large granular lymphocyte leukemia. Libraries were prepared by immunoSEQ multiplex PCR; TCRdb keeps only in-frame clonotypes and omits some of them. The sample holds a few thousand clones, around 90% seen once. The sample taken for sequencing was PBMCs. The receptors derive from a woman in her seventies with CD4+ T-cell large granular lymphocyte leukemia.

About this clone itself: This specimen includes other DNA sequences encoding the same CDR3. Here the CDR3 DNA reads TGCGCCAGCAGCCTCAACTACGAGCAGTACTTC. Residues: CASSLNYEQYF. V is TRBV5-1 and J is TRBJ2-7; D is ambiguous. This CDR3 is 11 amino acids long. The germline V gene has CDR1 SGHRS and CDR2 YFSETQ. Deletions cut 4 bases from V and 3 bases from J, with 5 bases between. Based on the CDR3 plus reference TRBV5-1 and TRBJ2-7, the full variable domain is KAGVTQTPRYLIKTRGQQVTLSCSPISGHRSVSWYQQTPGQGLQFLFEYFSETQRNKGNFPGRFSGRQFSNSRSEMNVSTLELGDSALYLCASSLNYEQYFGPGTRLTVT.

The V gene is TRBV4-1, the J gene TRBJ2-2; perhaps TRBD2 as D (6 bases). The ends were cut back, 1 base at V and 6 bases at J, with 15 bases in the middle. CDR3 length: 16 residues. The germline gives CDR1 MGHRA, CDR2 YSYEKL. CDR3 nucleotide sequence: TGCGCCAGCAGCCAAGTCCAGTTAGCGGCGGCCGGGGAGCTGTTTTTT. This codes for CASSQVQLAAAGELFF.

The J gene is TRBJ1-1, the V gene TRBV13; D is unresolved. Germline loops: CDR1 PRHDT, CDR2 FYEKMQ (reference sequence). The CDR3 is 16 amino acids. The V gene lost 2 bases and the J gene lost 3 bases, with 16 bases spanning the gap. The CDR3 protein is CASSLFRNRWDTEAFF. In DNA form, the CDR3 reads TGTGCCAGCAGCTTATTTCGTAACCGCTGGGACACTGAAGCTTTCTTT.

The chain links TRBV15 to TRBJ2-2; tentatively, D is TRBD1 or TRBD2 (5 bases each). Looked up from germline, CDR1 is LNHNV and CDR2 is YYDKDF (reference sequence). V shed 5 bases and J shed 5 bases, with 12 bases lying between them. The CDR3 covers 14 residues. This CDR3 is CATSPQGRTGELFF. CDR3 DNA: TGTGCCACCAGCCCCCAGGGACGTACCGGGGAGCTGTTTTTT.

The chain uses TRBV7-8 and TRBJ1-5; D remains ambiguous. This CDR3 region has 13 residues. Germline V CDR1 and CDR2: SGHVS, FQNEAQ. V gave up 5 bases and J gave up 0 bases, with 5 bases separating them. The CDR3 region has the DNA TGTGCCAGCAGCCGAAGTAGCAATCAGCCCCAGCATTTT. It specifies CASSRSSNQPQHF.

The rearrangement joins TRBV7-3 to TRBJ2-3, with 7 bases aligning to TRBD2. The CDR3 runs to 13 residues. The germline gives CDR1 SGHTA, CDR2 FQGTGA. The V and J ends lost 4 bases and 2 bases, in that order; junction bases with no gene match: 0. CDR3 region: CASSWDYTDTQYF. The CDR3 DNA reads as TGTGCCAGCAGCTGGGACTACACAGATACGCAGTATTTT.

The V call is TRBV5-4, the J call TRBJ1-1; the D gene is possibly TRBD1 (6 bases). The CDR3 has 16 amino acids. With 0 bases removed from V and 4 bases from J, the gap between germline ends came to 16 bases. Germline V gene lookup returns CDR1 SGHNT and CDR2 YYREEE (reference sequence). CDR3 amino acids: CASSLEGELGGTEAFF. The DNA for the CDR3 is TGTGCCAGCAGCTTGGAGGGGGAACTAGGGGGCACTGAAGCTTTCTTT.

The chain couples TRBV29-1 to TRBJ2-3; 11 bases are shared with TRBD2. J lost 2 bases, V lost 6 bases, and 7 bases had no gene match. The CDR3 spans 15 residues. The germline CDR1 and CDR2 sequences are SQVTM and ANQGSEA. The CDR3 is CSVAGTSGSTDTQYF. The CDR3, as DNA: TGCAGCGTCGCCGGGACTAGCGGCTCCACAGATACGCAGTATTTT.

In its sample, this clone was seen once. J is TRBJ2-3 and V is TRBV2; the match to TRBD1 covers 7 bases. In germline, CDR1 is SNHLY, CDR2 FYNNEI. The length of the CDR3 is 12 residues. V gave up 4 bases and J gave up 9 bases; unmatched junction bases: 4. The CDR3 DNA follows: TGTGCCAGCAGTGGGACAGGTTTGACGCAGTATTTT. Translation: CASSGTGLTQYF.

The CDR3 DNA follows: TGTGCCAGCAGCCAAGGGAACAGATACTATGGCTACACCTTC. Its protein is CASSQGNRYYGYTF. V is TRBV14 and J is TRBJ1-2, with D hard to call. The CDR3 totals 14 residues. Germline-derived CDR1 and CDR2 are SGHDN and FVKESK. Between the trimmed V and J ends, which lost 1 base and 3 bases, there was a span of 9 bases.

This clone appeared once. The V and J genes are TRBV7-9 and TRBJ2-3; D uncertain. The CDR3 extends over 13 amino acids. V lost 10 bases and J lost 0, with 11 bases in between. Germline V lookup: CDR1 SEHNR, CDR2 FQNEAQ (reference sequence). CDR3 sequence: CATLPPSTDTQYF. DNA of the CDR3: TGTGCCACCCTTCCCCCTAGCACAGATACGCAGTATTTT.

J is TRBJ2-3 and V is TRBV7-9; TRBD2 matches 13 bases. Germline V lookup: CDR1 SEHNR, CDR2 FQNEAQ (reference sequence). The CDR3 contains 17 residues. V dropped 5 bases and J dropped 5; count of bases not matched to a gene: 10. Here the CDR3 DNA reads TGTGCCAGCAGCCCCCGCGTGACTAGCGGGGGGCTAGATACGCAGTATTTT. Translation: CASSPRVTSGGLDTQYF. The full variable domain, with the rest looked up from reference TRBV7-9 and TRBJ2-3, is DTGVSQNPRHKITKRGQNVTFRCDPISEHNRLYWYRQTLGQGPEFLTYFQNEAQLEKSRLLSDRFSAERPKGSFSTLEIQRTEQGDSAMYLCASSPRVTSGGLDTQYFGPGTRLTVL.

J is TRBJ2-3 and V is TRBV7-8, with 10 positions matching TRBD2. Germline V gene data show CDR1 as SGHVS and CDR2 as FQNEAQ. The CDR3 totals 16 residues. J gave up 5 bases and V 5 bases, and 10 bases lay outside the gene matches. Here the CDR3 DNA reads TGTGCCAGCAGCCAGATGGGGACTAGCGTTTTAGATACGCAGTATTTT. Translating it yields CASSQMGTSVLDTQYF.

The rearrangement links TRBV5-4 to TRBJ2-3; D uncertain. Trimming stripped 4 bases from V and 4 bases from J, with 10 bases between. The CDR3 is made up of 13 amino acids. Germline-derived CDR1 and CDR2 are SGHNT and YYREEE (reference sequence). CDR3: CASSPAKADTQYF. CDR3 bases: TGTGCCAGCAGCCCTGCCAAGGCAGATACGCAGTATTTT.

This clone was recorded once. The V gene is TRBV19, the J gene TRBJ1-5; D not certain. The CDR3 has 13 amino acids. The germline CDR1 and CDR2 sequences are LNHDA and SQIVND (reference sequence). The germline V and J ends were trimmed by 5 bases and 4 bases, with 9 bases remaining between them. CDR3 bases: TGTGCCAGTAGTTTTTACGGGAATCAGCCCCAGCATTTT. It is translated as CASSFYGNQPQHF. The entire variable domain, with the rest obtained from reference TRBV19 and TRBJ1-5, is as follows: DGGITQSPKYLFRKEGQNVTLSCEQNLNHDAMYWYRQDPGQGLRLIYYSQIVNDFQKGDIAEGYSVSREKKESFPLTVTSAQKNPTAFYLCASSFYGNQPQHFGDGTRLSIL.

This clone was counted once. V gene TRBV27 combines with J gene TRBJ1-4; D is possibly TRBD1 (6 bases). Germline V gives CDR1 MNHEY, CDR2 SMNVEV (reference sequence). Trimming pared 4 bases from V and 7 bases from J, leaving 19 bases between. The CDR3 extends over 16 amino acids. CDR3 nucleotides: TGTGCCAGCAGTTCCCTACGGACAGACCGGGGTGAAAAACTGTTTTTT. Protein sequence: CASSSLRTDRGEKLFF.

CDR3 loop: CASTGIGSAKNIQYF. As DNA, the CDR3 is TGTGCCAGTACTGGGATCGGATCGGCCAAAAACATTCAGTACTTC. This chain joins TRBV19 and TRBJ2-4, with no clear D. Germline V gives CDR1 LNHDA, CDR2 SQIVND (reference sequence). Trimming stripped 7 bases from V and 1 base from J, with 14 bases between. There are 15 residues in the CDR3.

The CDR3 loop is CASSFNGAGNEKLFF. The CDR3 nucleotides are TGTGCCAGCAGCTTTAATGGAGCGGGGAATGAAAAACTGTTTTTT. The V and J genes are TRBV5-4 and TRBJ1-4; no clear D gene. The ends were cut back, 2 bases at V and 5 bases at J, with 13 bases in the middle. Germline V lookup: CDR1 SGHNT, CDR2 YYREEE (reference sequence). The CDR3 runs to 15 residues.

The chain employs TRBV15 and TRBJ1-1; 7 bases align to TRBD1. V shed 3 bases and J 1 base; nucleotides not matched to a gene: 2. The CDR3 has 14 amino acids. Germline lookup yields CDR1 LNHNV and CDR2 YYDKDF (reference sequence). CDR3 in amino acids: CATSREGANTEAFF. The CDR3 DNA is TGTGCCACCAGCAGGGAGGGGGCGAACACTGAAGCTTTCTTT.

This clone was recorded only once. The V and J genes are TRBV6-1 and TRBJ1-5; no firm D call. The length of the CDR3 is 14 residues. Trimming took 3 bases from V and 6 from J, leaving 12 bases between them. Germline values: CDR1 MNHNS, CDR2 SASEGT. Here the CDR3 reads CASSESLVRQPQHF. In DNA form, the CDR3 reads TGTGCCAGCAGTGAGTCGCTCGTGCGTCAGCCCCAGCATTTT.

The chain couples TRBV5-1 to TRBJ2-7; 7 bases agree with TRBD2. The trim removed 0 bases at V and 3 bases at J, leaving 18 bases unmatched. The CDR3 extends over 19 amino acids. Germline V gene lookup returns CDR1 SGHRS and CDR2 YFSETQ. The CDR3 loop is CASSLAYIPGLTPNYEQYF. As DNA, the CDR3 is TGCGCCAGCAGCTTGGCTTACATTCCGGGACTAACCCCCAACTACGAGCAGTACTTC.

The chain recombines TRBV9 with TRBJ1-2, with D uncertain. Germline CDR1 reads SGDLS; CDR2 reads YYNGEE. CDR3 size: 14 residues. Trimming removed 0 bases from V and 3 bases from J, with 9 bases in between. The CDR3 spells CASSVGLTDYGYTF. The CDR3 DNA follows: TGTGCCAGCAGCGTAGGCCTGACGGACTATGGCTACACCTTC.

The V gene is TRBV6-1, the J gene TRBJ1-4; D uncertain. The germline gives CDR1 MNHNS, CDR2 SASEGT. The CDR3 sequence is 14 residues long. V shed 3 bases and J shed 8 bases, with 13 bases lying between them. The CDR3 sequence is CASSDRTLKEKLFF. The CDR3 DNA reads TGTGCCAGCAGTGATAGAACCTTGAAGGAAAAACTGTTTTTT.

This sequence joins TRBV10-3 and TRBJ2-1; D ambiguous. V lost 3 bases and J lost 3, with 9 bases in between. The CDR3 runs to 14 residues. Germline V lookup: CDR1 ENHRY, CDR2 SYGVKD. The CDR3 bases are TGTGCCATCAGTGAAGCAGAACTCTACAATGAGCAGTTCTTC. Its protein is CAISEAELYNEQFF.

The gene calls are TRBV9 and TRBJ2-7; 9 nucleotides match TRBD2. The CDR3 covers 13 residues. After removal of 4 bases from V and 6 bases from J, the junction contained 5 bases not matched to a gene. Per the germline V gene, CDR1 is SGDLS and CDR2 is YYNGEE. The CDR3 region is CASSSAGGTEQYF. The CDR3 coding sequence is TGTGCCAGCAGCTCGGCGGGAGGGACCGAGCAGTACTTC.

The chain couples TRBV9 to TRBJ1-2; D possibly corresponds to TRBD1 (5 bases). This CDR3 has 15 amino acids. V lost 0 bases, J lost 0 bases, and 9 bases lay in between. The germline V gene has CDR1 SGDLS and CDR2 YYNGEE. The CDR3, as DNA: TGTGCCAGCAGCGTAGGTGCAGGGTCTAACTATGGCTACACCTTC. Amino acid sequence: CASSVGAGSNYGYTF.

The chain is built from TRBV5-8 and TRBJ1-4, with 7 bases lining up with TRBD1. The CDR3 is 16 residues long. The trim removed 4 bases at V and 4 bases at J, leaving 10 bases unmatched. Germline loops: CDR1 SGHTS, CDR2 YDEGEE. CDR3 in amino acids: CASSPLGQTINEKLFF. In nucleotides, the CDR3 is TGTGCCAGCAGCCCCCTGGGACAGACCATTAATGAAAAACTGTTTTTT.

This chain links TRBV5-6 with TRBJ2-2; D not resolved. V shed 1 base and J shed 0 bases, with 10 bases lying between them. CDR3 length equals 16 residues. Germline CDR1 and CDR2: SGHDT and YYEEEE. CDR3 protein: CASSLRRVTNTGELFF. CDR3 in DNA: TGTGCCAGCAGCTTGCGAAGGGTCACGAACACCGGGGAGCTGTTTTTT. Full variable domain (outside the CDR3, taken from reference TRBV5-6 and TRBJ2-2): DAGVTQSPTHLIKTRGQQVTLRCSPKSGHDTVSWYQQALGQGPQFIFQYYEEEERQRGNFPDRFSGHQFPNYSSELNVNALLLGDSALYLCASSLRRVTNTGELFFGEGSRLTVL.

The CDR3 sequence is CASSPGGVGETQYF. In DNA, the CDR3 is TGTGCCAGCAGCCCCGGGGGGGTCGGAGAGACCCAGTACTTC. The chain couples TRBV4-2 to TRBJ2-5, with TRBD2 matching 8 bases. The ends lost 4 bases at V and 4 bases at J; junction bases unmatched: 5. The germline V gene encodes CDR1 LGHNA and CDR2 YNFKEQ. The length of the CDR3 is 14 residues.

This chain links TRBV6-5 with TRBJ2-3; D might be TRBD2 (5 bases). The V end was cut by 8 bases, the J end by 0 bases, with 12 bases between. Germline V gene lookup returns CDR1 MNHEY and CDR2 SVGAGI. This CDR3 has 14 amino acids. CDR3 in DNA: TGTGCCAGCGGAGGCAGTGCTAGCACAGATACGCAGTATTTT. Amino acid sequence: CASGGSASTDTQYF.

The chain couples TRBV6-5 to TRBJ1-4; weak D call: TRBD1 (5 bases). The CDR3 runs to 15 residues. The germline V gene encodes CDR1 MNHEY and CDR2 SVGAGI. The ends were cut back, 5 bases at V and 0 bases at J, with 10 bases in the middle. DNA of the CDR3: TGTGCCAGCAGTGGAGGGGTTTCAACTAATGAAAAACTGTTTTTT. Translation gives CASSGGVSTNEKLFF.

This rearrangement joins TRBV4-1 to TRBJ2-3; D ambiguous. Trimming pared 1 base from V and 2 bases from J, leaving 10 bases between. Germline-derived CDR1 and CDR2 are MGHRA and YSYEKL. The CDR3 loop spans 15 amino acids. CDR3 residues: CASSQGENPTDTQYF. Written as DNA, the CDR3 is TGCGCCAGCAGCCAAGGAGAAAACCCCACAGATACGCAGTATTTT.